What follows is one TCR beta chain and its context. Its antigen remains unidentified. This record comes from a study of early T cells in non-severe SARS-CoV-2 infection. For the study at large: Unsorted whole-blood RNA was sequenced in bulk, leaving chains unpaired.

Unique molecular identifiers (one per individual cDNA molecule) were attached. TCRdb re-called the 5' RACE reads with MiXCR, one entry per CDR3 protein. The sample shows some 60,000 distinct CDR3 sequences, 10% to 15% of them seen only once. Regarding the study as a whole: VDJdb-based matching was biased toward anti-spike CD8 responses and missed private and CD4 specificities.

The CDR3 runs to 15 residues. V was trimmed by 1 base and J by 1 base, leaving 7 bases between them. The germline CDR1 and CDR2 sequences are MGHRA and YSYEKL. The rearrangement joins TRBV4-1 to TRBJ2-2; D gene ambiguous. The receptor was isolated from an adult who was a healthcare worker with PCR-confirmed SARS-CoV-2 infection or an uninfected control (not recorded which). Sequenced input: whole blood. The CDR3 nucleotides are TGCGCCAGCAGCCAAGGGCTAGAGAACACCGGGGAGCTGTTTTTT. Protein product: CASSQGLENTGELFF.